The 14 T cell receptor beta chains given below trace back to one sample, sequenced in a study of tumor-infiltrating lymphocytes in primary liver carcinoma. A constant-region primer served to make TCR beta cDNA from roughly 500 ng total RNA. Libraries for TCR beta were built through three nested multiplex PCR rounds, which together made up a slightly modified ARM-PCR procedure. TRBV1-TRBV30 forward primers paired with a C-beta reverse primer drove the first two PCR rounds, 10 cycles each. TCRdb re-derived calls from the multiplex PCR reads in MiXCR, one entry per CDR3 protein. In the table there are 80,000 or so distinct CDR3 sequences, 71% of which are singletons. For each extraction, RNA and DNA were obtained together from around 20-30 mg of unsorted bulk tissue. The sequenced sample was liver tumor tissue from sampling region 4. The subset: tumor region T4, right-lateral pole. The receptors come from a woman aged 60-75 years with primary liver carcinoma and hepatitis B virus infection.

A note on this clonotype: Likely a read error: the CDR3 ends without its conserved phenylalanine or tryptophan. The V and J genes are TRBV5-5 and TRBJ2-3, with TRBD2 matching 9 bases. Germline CDR1 SGHKS, CDR2 YYEKEE (reference sequence). CDR3 length: 15 amino acids. This CDR3 reads CSSSILTSGLDTQYL. CDR3 nucleotide sequence: TGTTCCAGCAGCATACTAACTAGCGGGTTAGATACGCAGTATTTA.

This chain links TRBV4-2 with TRBJ2-3, with D perhaps TRBD2 (7 bases). This CDR3 contains 16 residues. The V end was cut by 0 bases, the J end by 5 bases, with 15 bases between. Germline loops: CDR1 LGHNA, CDR2 YNFKEQ. In DNA, the CDR3 is TGTGCCAGCAGCCAAGATCTGGGGGAGGGGGGAGATACGCAGTATTTT. This encodes CASSQDLGEGGDTQYF.

J is TRBJ2-5 and V is TRBV5-4, with 12 positions matching TRBD2. V shed 6 bases, J shed 2 bases, and the junction held 5 bases outside the gene matches. The V gene's germline CDR1 is SGHNT and CDR2 YYREEE (reference sequence). The CDR3 has 15 amino acids. CDR3 DNA: TGTGCCAGCAACTTCGGGACTAGCGGGCAAGAGACCCAGTACTTC. Translating gives CASNFGTSGQETQYF.

This clonotype was counted once. A much larger clone lies a single base off, so this may be a read error. The chain employs TRBV30 and TRBJ1-5; no firm D call. The CDR3 is 13 residues long. CDR1 is GTSNPN, CDR2 SVGIG, per germline (reference sequence). V lost 4 bases, J lost 6 bases, and 13 bases lay in between. In DNA form, the CDR3 reads TGTGCCTGGAATGTACACAGTGGTCAGCCCCAGCATTTT. This gives the protein CAWNVHSGQPQHF.

As concerns this clonotype: This could be a read error, since a much larger clone is one nucleotide away. The CDR3: CASSPHGVAKNFQYF. The CDR3 region has the DNA TGTGCCAGCAGTCCCCACGGGGTGGCCAAAAACTTTCAGTACTTC. The chain couples TRBV28 to TRBJ2-4; D may be TRBD2 (5 bases). The V gene's germline CDR1 is MDHEN and CDR2 SYDVKM. The CDR3 loop spans 15 amino acids.

Details on this clonotype: This clone may be a read error of a much larger clone one base away. The chain links TRBV4-1 to TRBJ2-1; D possibly corresponds to TRBD2 (5 bases). The CDR3 runs 15 residues. Germline V gene lookup returns CDR1 MGHRA and CDR2 YSYEKL. The CDR3 protein is CGSSQAEGSHNEQFF. The DNA for the CDR3 is TGCGGCAGCAGCCAAGCCGAGGGCTCCCACAATGAGCAGTTCTTC.

The V gene is TRBV6-1, the J gene TRBJ2-7, with D possibly being TRBD1 or TRBD2 (5 bases each). The length of the CDR3 is 14 residues. V was trimmed by 4 bases and J by 7 bases, leaving 17 bases between them. Germline V gene lookup returns CDR1 MNHNS and CDR2 SASEGT. The chain's CDR3 is CASSVAFEGYEQYF. CDR3 DNA: TGTGCCAGCAGTGTGGCTTTCGAGGGGTATGAGCAGTACTTC.

As regards this clonotype: With a much larger clone just one base away, this may be a read error. The chain uses TRBV10-1 and TRBJ2-1, with TRBD2 matching 14 bases. The CDR3 consists of 16 residues. The V gene's germline CDR1 is WNHNN and CDR2 SYGVQD (reference sequence). CDR3 sequence: CAGSDPGTSGSYEQFF. In DNA, the CDR3 is TGCGCCGGCAGTGACCCCGGGACTAGCGGGAGTTATGAGCAGTTCTTC.

This chain links TRBV6-7 with TRBJ2-1; 13 nucleotides agree with TRBD2. TRBV6-7 is given ORF status, its function remaining uncertain. The CDR3 contains 17 residues. CDR3 DNA: TGTGTCAGTAGTTACGAAGGCGGGACTAGCGGGATCAGTGAACAGTTCTTC. It specifies CVSSYEGGTSGISEQFF.

A remark on this clonotype: With a much larger clone just one base away, this may be a read error. The CDR3 sequence: CASSLARVNIEAFF. The CDR3 region has the DNA TGCGCCAGCAGCCTCGCGAGGGTTAACATTGAAGCTTTCTTT. The V and J genes are TRBV5-1 and TRBJ1-1; D ambiguous. This CDR3 contains 14 residues. The germline V gene encodes CDR1 SGHRS and CDR2 YFSETQ. Together with reference TRBV5-1 and TRBJ1-1, the CDR3 gives the full variable domain: KAGVTQTPRYLIKTRGQQVTLSCSPISGHRSVSWYQQTPGQGLQFLFEYFSETQRNKGNFPGRFSGRQFSNSRSEMNVSTLELGDSALYLCASSLARVNIEAFFGQGTRLTVV.

As to this clonotype: Germline is not matched at one junction end, which may reflect a read error. The genes are TRBV28 and TRBJ2-7; 12 bases map to TRBD1. Germline V gives CDR1 MDHEN, CDR2 SYDVKM. This CDR3 region has 14 residues. The CDR3 sequence: CASSWGGTGGEQCF. In DNA, the CDR3 is TGTGCCAGCAGTTGGGGTGGGACAGGGGGCGAGCAGTGCTTC.

Comment on this clonotype: One junction end disagrees with the germline gene, perhaps due to a read error. This rearrangement joins TRBV11-2 to TRBJ2-1; 9 nucleotides align to TRBD2. The CDR3 totals 14 residues. Germline V gives CDR1 SGHAT, CDR2 FQNNGV. DNA for the CDR3: TGTGCCAGCAGCTTAGATCAGGGGCTAGCGGGACAGCCCTTC. Protein sequence: CASSLDQGLAGQPF.

Of note for this clonotype: One end of the junction is discordant with germline, which a read error may explain. This chain joins TRBV29-1 and TRBJ2-5, with D perhaps assigned TRBD1 or TRBD2 (5 bases each). Germline values: CDR1 SQVTM, CDR2 ANQGSEA. This CDR3 has 12 residues. The CDR3 DNA is TGCAGCTTTGATAGAGGGGACGAGACCCAGTACTTC. Translating gives CSFDRGDETQYF.

This clonotype was counted many times. V and J are TRBV14 and TRBJ2-3; TRBD2 aligns across 9 bases. The CDR3 has 18 amino acids. The V and J ends lost 2 bases and 4 bases, in that order; junction bases with no gene match: 13. Looked up from germline, CDR1 is SGHDN and CDR2 is FVKESK. The CDR3 spells CASSQLIAGANSPDTQYF. DNA of the CDR3: TGTGCCAGCAGCCAACTCATAGCGGGAGCGAATTCTCCAGATACGCAGTATTTT.